This T cell receptor (beta chain) was obtained from a study of blood T cells in healthy people across ages. Broader study findings: Age advanced and TCR beta diversity per million T cells fell, roughly linearly. TCR beta diversity correlated strongly with naive T cell percentage.

In its sample, this clonotype was seen many times. Its antigen is currently unknown. Being one base from a much bigger clone, this may be a read error. The CDR3 extends over 14 amino acids. Trimming left V 6 bases short and J 11 bases short, with 22 bases between. Germline V gene data show CDR1 as MNHEY and CDR2 as SMNVEV (reference sequence). A second PCR, run for about 6 to 12 cycles, used a sample-barcoded 5' primer plus a J-beta primer mix. TCRdb analysed the 5' RACE reads with MiXCR anew, one entry per CDR3 protein. The sample comprises more than 700,000 distinct CDR3 sequences, 35% to 50% of which are singletons, and around 18% rests with the top ten.

V usage is TRBV27 and J usage is TRBJ2-5, with D possibly matching TRBD2 (6 bases). This clonotype originated in a man older than 75 in good health. The sequencing input was blood. The CDR3 DNA reads as TGTGCCAGCAGGCCGGGACTGAATTACAATGAGCAGTACTTC. Amino acids: CASRPGLNYNEQYF.